This T cell receptor (beta chain) was captured by sequencing in a study of T cells in localized non-small cell lung cancer. Germline V gene data show CDR1 as MDHEN and CDR2 as SYDVKM. Trimming cost V 5 bases and J 3 bases, with 2 bases left between them. The CDR3 runs to 10 residues. Method: immunoSEQ multiplex PCR; TCRdb's copy keeps in-frame clones and lacks some. This table holds approximately 10,000 clones, under 95% found once. This clonotype was sampled from a woman aged 40-75 years with stage I squamous cell lung carcinoma. Here the sequenced sample was peripheral blood, taken before any cancer treatment. V and J are TRBV28 and TRBJ2-7; D gene uncertain. This CDR3 is CASSLYEQYF. CDR3 coding DNA: TGTGCCAGCAGTCTCTACGAGCAGTACTTC.